This T cell receptor beta chain derives from a study of CD8+CD57+ T cells in acquired aplastic anemia. Looking at the study overall: Mean DNA quantity obtained from sorted CD4+ and CD8+ cells was around 3.2 ug. Findings of the study overall: The study found no significant CD8+ Simpson's diversity difference between patients and controls. Roughly 30 sequences, all CD8+ CDR3, were shared between patients and controls.

To note about this clonotype: Antigen specificity is unknown.

The germline V gene has CDR1 SGHTA and CDR2 FQGNSA. The CDR3 contains 16 residues. V was cut by 4 bases and J by 8 bases, with 21 bases left in between. Genomic DNA served as template for TCR beta VDJ and CDR3 profiling. TCRdb reprocessed the reads with MiXCR, giving one entry per CDR3 protein. The table lists approximately 250,000 distinct CDR3 sequences, around 82% of them singletons, with 40% to 55% in the top ten. All sequencing subjects had displayed CD8+CD57+ cell expansion on flow cytometry. No therapy had been given to the patients at the time of blood sampling. V and J are TRBV7-2 and TRBJ2-1; weak D call: TRBD2 (6 bases). Sequenced input: sorted CD4+, CD8+, or CD8+CD57+ T cells (not recorded which) from PBMCs. The clonotype originates from a human donor with aplastic anemia. For the CDR3, the DNA is TGTGCCAGCAGCTATAAAAGCAGTCGGGAGAACGATGAGCAGTTCTTC. Translating gives CASSYKSSRENDEQFF.